This entry features one T cell receptor (beta chain) sequence. Its antigen remains unknown. Some clones are missing from TCRdb's copy, which holds only in-frame ones; the method was immunoSEQ multiplex PCR. The sample includes tens of thousands of clones, approximately 80% of them seen just once. This sample was taken from a study of immune evolution from preneoplasia to lung adenocarcinoma. Trimming removed 3 bases from V and 6 bases from J, with 6 bases in between. This CDR3 is built from 12 residues. Germline V gene data show CDR1 as MDHEN and CDR2 as SYDVKM. Findings and caveats of the study: Highest clonality occurred in KRAS-mutant, not EGFR-mutant or double wild-type, nodules.

The TCR was taken from a person between 60 and 70 years old with lung adenocarcinoma. V is TRBV28 and J is TRBJ1-5; no clear D gene. Sequenced sample: FFPE invasive lung adenocarcinoma tissue. This chain's CDR3 is CASSFGRQPQHF. The DNA of the CDR3 is TGTGCCAGCAGTTTTGGGCGTCAGCCCCAGCATTTT.